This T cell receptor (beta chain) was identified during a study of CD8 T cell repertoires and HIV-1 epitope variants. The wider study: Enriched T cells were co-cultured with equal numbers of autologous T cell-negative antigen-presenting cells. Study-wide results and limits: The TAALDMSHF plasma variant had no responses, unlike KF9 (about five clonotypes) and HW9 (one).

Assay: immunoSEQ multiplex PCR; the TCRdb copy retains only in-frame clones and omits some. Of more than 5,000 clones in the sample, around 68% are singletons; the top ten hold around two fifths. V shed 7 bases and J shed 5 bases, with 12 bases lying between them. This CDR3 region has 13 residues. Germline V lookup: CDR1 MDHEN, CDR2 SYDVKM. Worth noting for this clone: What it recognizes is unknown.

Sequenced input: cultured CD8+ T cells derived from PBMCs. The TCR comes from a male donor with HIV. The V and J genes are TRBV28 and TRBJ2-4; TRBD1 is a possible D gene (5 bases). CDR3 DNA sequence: TGTGCCAGCACTATGGACATGGAAAACATTCAGTACTTC. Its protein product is CASTMDMENIQYF.